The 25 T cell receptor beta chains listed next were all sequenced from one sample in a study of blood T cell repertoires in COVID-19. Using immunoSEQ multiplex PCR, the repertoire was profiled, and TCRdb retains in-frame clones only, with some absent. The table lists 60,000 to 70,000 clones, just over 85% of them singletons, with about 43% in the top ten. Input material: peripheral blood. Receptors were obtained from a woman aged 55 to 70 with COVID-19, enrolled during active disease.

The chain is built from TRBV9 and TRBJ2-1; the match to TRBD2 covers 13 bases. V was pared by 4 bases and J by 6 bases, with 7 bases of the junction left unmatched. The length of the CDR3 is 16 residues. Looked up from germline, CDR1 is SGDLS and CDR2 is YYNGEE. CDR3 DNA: TGTGCCAGCAGCTTCAGGACTAGCGGGGGCGTCAATGAGCAGTTCTTC. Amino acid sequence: CASSFRTSGGVNEQFF.

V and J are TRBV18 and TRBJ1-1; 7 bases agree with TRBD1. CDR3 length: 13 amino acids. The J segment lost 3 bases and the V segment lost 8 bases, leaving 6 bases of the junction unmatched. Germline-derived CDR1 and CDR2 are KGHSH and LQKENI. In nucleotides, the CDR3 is TGTGCCAGCACGGAGGGGGCAGACACTGAAGCTTTCTTT. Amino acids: CASTEGADTEAFF.

The chain's CDR3 is CASSQELAGDYNEQFF. In DNA, the CDR3 is TGCGCCAGCAGCCAGGAACTAGCGGGTGACTACAATGAGCAGTTCTTC. The rearrangement uses TRBV4-3 and TRBJ2-1; TRBD2 aligns across 9 bases. J was trimmed by 3 bases and V by 3 bases; bases with no gene match: 6. Germline V lookup: CDR1 LGHNA, CDR2 YSLEER. The CDR3 contains 16 residues.

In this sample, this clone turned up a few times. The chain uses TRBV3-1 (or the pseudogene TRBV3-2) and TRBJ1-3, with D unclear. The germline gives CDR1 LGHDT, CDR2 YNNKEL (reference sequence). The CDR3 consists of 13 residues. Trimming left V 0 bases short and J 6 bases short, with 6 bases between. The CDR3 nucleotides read TGTGCCAGCAGCCAAGATCTAGAAAACACCATATATTTT. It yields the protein CASSQDLENTIYF.

CDR3 region: CASSLAVSREGETQYF. The CDR3 region has the DNA TGTGCCAGCAGCTTGGCCGTAAGTCGGGAGGGGGAGACCCAGTACTTC. The rearrangement links TRBV7-8 to TRBJ2-5; 8 positions match TRBD2. The trim removed 3 bases at V and 5 bases at J, leaving 11 bases unmatched. The CDR3 extends over 16 amino acids. Germline lookup yields CDR1 SGHVS and CDR2 FQNEAQ.

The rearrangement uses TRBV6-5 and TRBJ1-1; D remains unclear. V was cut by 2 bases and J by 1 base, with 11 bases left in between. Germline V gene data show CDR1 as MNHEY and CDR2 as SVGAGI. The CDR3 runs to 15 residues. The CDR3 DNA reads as TGTGCCAGCAGTTACGTTGGGCGAGAGAACACTGAAGCTTTCTTT. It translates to CASSYVGRENTEAFF.

In nucleotides, the CDR3 is TGTGCCAGCAGTTACTTATATAGCACAGATACGCAGTATTTT. Protein sequence: CASSYLYSTDTQYF. The chain links TRBV6-5 to TRBJ2-3; D gene ambiguous. CDR3 size: 14 residues. Between the trimmed V and J ends, which lost 1 base and 0 bases, there was a span of 5 bases. Germline assignment: CDR1 MNHEY and CDR2 SVGAGI.

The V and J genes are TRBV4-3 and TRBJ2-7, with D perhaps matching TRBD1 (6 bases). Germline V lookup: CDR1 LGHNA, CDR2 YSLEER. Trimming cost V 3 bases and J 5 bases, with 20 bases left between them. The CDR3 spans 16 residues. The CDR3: CASSQSQGTLWDEQYF. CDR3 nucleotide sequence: TGCGCCAGCAGCCAGTCACAGGGTACCCTTTGGGACGAGCAGTACTTC.

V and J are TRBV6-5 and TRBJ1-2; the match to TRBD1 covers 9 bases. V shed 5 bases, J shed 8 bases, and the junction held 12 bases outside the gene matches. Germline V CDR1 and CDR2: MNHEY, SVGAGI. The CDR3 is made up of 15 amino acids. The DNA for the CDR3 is TGTGCCAGCAGTACCCGGACAGGGGCTGGTATCGGCTACACCTTC. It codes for CASSTRTGAGIGYTF.

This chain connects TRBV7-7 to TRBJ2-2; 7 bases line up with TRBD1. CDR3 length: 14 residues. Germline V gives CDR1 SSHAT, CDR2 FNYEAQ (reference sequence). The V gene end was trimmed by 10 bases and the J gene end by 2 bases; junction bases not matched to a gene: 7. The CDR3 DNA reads TGTGCCACCCGTCGGGACAGAAACACCGGGGAGCTGTTTTTT. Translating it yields CATRRDRNTGELFF.

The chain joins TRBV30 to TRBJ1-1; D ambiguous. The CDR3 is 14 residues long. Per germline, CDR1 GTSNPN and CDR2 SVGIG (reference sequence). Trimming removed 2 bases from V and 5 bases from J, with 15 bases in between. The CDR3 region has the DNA TGTGCCTGGAGTCCTTCGGAGGGTGGGACTGAAGCTTTCTTT. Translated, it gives CAWSPSEGGTEAFF.

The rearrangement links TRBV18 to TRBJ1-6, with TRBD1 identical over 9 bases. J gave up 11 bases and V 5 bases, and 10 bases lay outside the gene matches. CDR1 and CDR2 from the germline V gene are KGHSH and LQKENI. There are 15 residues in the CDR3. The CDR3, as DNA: TGTGCCAGCTCATCTTCGGGACAGGGCCAGACACCCCTCCACTTT. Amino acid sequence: CASSSSGQGQTPLHF.

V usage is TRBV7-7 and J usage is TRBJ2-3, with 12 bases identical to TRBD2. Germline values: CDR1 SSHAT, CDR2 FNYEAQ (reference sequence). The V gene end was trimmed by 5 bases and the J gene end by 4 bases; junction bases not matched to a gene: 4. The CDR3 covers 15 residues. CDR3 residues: CASSPTSGSSDTQYF. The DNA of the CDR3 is TGTGCCAGCAGCCCGACTAGCGGGAGCTCAGATACGCAGTATTTT.

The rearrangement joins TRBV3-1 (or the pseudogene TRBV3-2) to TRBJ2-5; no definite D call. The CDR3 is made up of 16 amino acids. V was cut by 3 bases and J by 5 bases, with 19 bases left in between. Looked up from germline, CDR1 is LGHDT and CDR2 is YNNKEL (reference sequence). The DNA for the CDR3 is TGTGCCAGCAGCCATGGCAGTCACAACCACGGGGAGACCCAGTACTTC. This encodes CASSHGSHNHGETQYF.

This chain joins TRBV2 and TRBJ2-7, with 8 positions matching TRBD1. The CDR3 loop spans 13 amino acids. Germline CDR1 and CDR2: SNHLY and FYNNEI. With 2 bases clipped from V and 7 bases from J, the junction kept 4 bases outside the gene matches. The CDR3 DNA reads TGTGCCAGCAGTGAACAGGGGGCAGGGGAGCAGTACTTC. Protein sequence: CASSEQGAGEQYF.

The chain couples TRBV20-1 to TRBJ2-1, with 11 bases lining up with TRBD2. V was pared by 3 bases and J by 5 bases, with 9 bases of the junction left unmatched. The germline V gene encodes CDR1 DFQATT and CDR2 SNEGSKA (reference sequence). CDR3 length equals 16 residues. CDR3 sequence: CSASGRGTSGNNEQFF. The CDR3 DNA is TGCAGTGCTAGTGGTCGAGGGACTAGCGGAAACAATGAGCAGTTCTTC.

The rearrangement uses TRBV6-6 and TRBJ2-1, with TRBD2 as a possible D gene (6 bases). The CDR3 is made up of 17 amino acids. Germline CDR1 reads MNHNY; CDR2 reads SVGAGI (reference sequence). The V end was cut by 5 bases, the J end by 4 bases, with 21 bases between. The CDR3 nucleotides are TGTGCCAGCAGTCGCCGGGGGAGGCTGACGGGTTACAATGAGCAGTTCTTC. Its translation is CASSRRGRLTGYNEQFF.

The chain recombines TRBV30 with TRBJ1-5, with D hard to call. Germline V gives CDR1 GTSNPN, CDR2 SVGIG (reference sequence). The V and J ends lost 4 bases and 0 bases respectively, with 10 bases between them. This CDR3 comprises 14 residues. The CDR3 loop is CAWTHTDSNQPQHF. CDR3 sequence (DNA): TGTGCCTGGACCCATACAGATAGCAATCAGCCCCAGCATTTT. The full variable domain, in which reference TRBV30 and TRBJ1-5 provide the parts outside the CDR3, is SQTIHQWPATLVQPVGSPLSLECTVEGTSNPNLYWYRQAAGRGLQLLFYSVGIGQISSEVPQNLSASRPQDRQFILSSKKLLLSDSGFYLCAWTHTDSNQPQHFGDGTRLSIL.

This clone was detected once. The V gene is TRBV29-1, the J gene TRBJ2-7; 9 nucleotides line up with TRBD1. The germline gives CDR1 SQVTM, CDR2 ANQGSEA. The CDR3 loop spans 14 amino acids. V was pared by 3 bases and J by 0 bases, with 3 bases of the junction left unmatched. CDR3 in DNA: TGCAGCGTTGAGGGGACAGGGAGCTCCTACGAGCAGTACTTC. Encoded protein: CSVEGTGSSYEQYF.

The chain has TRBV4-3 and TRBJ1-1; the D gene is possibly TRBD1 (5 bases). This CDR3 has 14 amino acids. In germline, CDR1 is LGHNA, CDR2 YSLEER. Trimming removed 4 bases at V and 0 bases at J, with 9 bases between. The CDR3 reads CASSPTVLNTEAFF. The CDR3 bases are TGCGCCAGCAGCCCGACAGTCCTGAACACTGAAGCTTTCTTT.

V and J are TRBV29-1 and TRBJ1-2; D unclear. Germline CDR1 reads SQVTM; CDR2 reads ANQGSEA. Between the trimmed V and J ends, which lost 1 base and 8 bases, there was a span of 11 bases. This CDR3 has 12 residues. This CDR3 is CSVEGQEDGYTF. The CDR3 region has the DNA TGCAGCGTTGAAGGGCAGGAGGACGGCTACACCTTC.

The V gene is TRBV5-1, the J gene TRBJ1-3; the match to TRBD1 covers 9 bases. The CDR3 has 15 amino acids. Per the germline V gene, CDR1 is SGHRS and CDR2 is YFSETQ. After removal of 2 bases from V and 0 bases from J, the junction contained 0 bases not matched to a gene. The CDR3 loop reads CASSLQGASGNTIYF. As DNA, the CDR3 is TGCGCCAGCAGCTTACAGGGGGCCTCTGGAAACACCATATATTTT.

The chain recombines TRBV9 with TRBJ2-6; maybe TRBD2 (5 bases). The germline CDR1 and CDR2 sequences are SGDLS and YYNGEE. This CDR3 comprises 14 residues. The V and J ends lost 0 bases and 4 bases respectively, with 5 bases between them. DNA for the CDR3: TGTGCCAGCAGCGTAGGGAGGGGGGCCAACGTCCTGACTTTC. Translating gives CASSVGRGANVLTF.

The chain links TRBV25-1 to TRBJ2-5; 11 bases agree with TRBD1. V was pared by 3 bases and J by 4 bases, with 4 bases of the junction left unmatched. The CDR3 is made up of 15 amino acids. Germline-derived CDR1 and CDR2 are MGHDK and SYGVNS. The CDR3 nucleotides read TGTGCCAGCAGTGATCCGGGACAGGGGGTAGAGACCCAGTACTTC. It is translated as CASSDPGQGVETQYF.

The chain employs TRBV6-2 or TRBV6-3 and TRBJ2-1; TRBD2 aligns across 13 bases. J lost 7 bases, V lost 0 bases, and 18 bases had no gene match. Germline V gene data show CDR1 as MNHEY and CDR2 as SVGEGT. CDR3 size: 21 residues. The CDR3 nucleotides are TGTGCCAGCAGTTACTCGAGGTCTAGGACTAGCGGGAGTCGCAGAGTGAATGAGCAGTTCTTC. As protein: CASSYSRSRTSGSRRVNEQFF.